This TCR beta chain comes out of a study of OX40 agonist ivuxolimab in advanced cancers. The wider study: Every 2 weeks, patients received ivuxolimab intravenously, dosed at 0.01 to 10 mg/kg.

Germline CDR1 and CDR2: SGHNT and YYREEE (reference sequence). Trimming took 1 base from V and 8 from J, leaving 15 bases between them. The CDR3 totals 14 residues. Data came from immunoSEQ multiplex PCR; TCRdb stores just in-frame clones and leaves some out. The sample contains tens of thousands of clones, around 80% of which appear only once. This sequence originates from an adult with an advanced solid tumor such as melanoma, head and neck, liver or kidney cancer. The V gene is TRBV5-4, the J gene TRBJ1-2, with D hard to call. The specimen comprised CD4+ or CD8+ T cells sorted from blood, sampled in a trial of the OX40 agonist ivuxolimab. The CDR3 loop is CASSLTDPTWGYTF. Written as DNA, the CDR3 is TGTGCCAGCAGCTTGACCGATCCCACGTGGGGCTACACCTTC.